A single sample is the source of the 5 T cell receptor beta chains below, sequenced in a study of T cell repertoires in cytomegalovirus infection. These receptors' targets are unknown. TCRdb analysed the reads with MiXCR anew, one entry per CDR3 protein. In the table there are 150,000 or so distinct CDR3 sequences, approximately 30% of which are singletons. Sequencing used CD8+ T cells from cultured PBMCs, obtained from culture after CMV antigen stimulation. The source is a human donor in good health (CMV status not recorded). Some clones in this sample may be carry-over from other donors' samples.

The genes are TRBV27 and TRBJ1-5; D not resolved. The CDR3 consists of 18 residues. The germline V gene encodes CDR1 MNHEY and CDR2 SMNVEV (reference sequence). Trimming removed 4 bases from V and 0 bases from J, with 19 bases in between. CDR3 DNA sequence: TGTGCCAGCAGTTCTCACTGGGTGGAGGGAGATAGCAATCAGCCCCAGCATTTT. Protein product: CASSSHWVEGDSNQPQHF.

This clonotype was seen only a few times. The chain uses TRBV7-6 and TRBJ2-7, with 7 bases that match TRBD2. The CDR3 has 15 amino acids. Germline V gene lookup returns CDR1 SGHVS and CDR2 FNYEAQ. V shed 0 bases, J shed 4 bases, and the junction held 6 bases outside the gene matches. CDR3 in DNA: TGTGCCAGCAGCTTAGCGGCGGCTAGCGGATACGAGCAGTACTTC. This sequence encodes CASSLAAASGYEQYF. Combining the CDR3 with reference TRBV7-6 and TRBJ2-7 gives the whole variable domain GAGVSQSPRYKVTKRGQDVALRCDPISGHVSLYWYRQALGQGPEFLTYFNYEAQQDKSGLPNDRFSAERPEGSISTLTIQRTEQRDSAMYRCASSLAAASGYEQYFGPGTRLTVT.

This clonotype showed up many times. CDR3 region: CASSDTGGYGSPLHF. CDR3 nucleotides: TGTGCCAGCAGTGACACAGGGGGCTATGGATCACCCCTCCACTTT. The chain recombines TRBV6-2 or TRBV6-3 with TRBJ1-6; 9 positions match TRBD1. The CDR3 is 15 residues long. Trimming cost V 5 bases and J 10 bases; bases outside gene matches: 9. Germline V lookup: CDR1 MNHEY, CDR2 SVGEGT.

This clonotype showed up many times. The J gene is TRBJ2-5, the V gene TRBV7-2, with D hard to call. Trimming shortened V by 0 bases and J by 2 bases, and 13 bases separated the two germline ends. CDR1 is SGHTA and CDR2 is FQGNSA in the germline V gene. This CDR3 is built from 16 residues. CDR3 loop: CASSLAGGYLQETQYF. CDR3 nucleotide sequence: TGTGCCAGCAGCTTAGCAGGCGGCTATCTTCAAGAGACCCAGTACTTC.

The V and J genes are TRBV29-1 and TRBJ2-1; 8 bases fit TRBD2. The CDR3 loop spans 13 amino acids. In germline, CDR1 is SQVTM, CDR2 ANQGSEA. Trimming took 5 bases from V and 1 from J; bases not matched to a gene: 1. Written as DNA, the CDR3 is TGCAGCGTTAGCGGGGGATCCTACAATGAGCAGTTCTTC. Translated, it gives CSVSGGSYNEQFF.